These T cell receptor beta chains were read from a single sample in a study of OX40 agonist ivuxolimab in advanced cancers. The repertoire was sequenced with immunoSEQ multiplex PCR; TCRdb's copy has only in-frame clones and lacks some. The top ten hold about 0.74% of the sample, which has 55,000 to 60,000 clones, roughly four fifths seen once. The specimen was CD4+ or CD8+ T cells sorted from blood, collected in a trial of the OX40 agonist ivuxolimab. The receptors were sampled from an adult with an advanced solid tumor such as melanoma, head and neck, liver or kidney cancer. Each CDR3 is given with its conserved first and last residue. The order of the fields is clone size, J gene, V gene, D gene, CDR3 DNA, CDR3 protein. D genes are given only for firm matches. Where a row states a size, it is once, few, many or the class of an expanded clone; other rows omit it.

>few|TRBJ2-4|TRBV19|TRBD2
TGTGCCAGTAGCCCGGGACTAGCGGGCCCCCTAGCCAAAAACATTCAGTACTTC
CASSPGLAGPLAKNIQYF
>-|TRBJ1-1|TRBV28|TRBD1
TGTGCCAGCAGTCTGGACAGGGAGAGGGATTCGGGCCTCCCGGGCACTGAAGCTTTCTTT
CASSLDRERDSGLPGTEAFF
>-|TRBJ2-7|TRBV5-1|TRBD1
TGCGCCAGCAGCATTAACCCGCCCGGGACAGGGAGGACCTACGAGCAGTACTTC
CASSINPPGTGRTYEQYF
>-|TRBJ2-7|TRBV5-1|-
TGCGCCAGCAGCTTGTCAGGAGGGACCCCCTACGAGCAGTACTTC
CASSLSGGTPYEQYF
>-|TRBJ1-3|TRBV19|-
TGTGCCAGTAGTGCCGCCCCGACAGGCTCTGGAAACACCATATATTTT
CASSAAPTGSGNTIYF
>-|TRBJ2-3|TRBV6-5|TRBD2
TGTGCCAGCAGTTACTCTAGCGGGGGGGCCCCGGATACGCAGTATTTT
CASSYSSGGAPDTQYF
>-|TRBJ2-2|TRBV5-1|-
TGCGCCAGCAGCTTGGAGGAGACCCTCACCGGGGAGCTGTTTTTT
CASSLEETLTGELFF
>-|TRBJ1-4|TRBV5-1|-
TGCGCCAGCAGCTTGGGGATCGGGGGGACTAATGAAAAACTGTTTTTT
CASSLGIGGTNEKLFF
>-|TRBJ1-5|TRBV7-3|-
TGTGCCAACGACTCAGGTCCCCAGCATTTT
CANDSGPQHF
>-|TRBJ2-7|TRBV11-3|TRBD1
TGTGCCAGCAGCTCCGGGACAGGGAGGGGACCTTCCTACGAGCAGTACTTC
CASSSGTGRGPSYEQYF
>few|TRBJ1-6|TRBV18|-
TGTGCCAGCTCACCTACTGACTCGAATTCACCCCTCCACTTT
CASSPTDSNSPLHF
>-|TRBJ2-2|TRBV5-1|-
TGCGCCAGCAACCCCGACGGGGCCACCAACACCGGGGAGCTGTTTTTT
CASNPDGATNTGELFF
>once|TRBJ2-5|TRBV5-1|-
TGCGCCAGCAGCTTGGGGGGCTCGGGGACCCAGTACTTC
CASSLGGSGTQYF
>-|TRBJ2-3|TRBV5-1|-
TGCGCCAGCAGTCCTGCGGGAACAGATACGCAGTATTTT
CASSPAGTDTQYF
>-|TRBJ1-2|TRBV5-4|TRBD1
TGTGCCAGCAGCTTTCAGTGGCAGGGGGAGGGCTACACCTTC
CASSFQWQGEGYTF
>once|TRBJ1-2|TRBV5-1|TRBD1
TGCGCCAGCAGCTTGGTGGCCCCCAGGGGGGATGGCTACACCTTC
CASSLVAPRGDGYTF
>-|TRBJ1-3|TRBV4-1|TRBD1
TGCGCCAGCAGCCAGGACAGGGGTAGGATGAGGAAAAACTCTGGAAACACCATATATTTT
CASSQDRGRMRKNSGNTIYF
>-|TRBJ1-3|TRBV6-5|-
TGTGCCAGCAGTCGAGACAGAAACGGAAACACCATATATTTT
CASSRDRNGNTIYF
>-|TRBJ2-3|TRBV7-6|TRBD2
TGTGCCAGCAGGGTAGCGGGGGGCCCCACAGATACGCAGTATTTT
CASRVAGGPTDTQYF
>once|TRBJ2-2|TRBV9|TRBD2
TGTGCCAGCAGCGTTCGACTAGCAACGAACACCGGGGAGCTGTTTTTT
CASSVRLATNTGELFF
>few|TRBJ1-6|TRBV4-2|-
TGTGCCAGCAGCCAAGTCGGGGGGGCGCGGAATTCACCCCTCCACTTT
CASSQVGGARNSPLHF
>-|TRBJ2-3|TRBV4-2|-
TGTGCCAGCAGTCCCGCTACCCAGAATACGCAGTATTTT
CASSPATQNTQYF
>-|TRBJ1-5|TRBV5-8|-
TGTGCCAGCAGCTTCCGACGGACGGGCAATCAGCCCCAGCATTTT
CASSFRRTGNQPQHF
>-|TRBJ1-5|TRBV19|-
TGTGCCAGTACCCGGGGGGGCACGAGCAATCAGCCCCAGCATTTT
CASTRGGTSNQPQHF
>few|TRBJ1-5|TRBV19|TRBD1
TGTGCCAGTAATCAGGGGACAGGGGCGAACAATCAGCCCCAGCATTTT
CASNQGTGANNQPQHF
>-|TRBJ1-1|TRBV29-1|TRBD1
TGCAGCGGGGGGACAGGGAACACTGAAGCTTTCTTT
CSGGTGNTEAFF
>-|TRBJ2-1|TRBV5-1|TRBD2
TGCGCCAGCAGCTCAGGACTAGCGGGGGGGCCGGTTTATAATGAGCAGTTCTTC
CASSSGLAGGPVYNEQFF
>-|TRBJ2-7|TRBV25-1|-
TGTGCCAGCAGTGCCCCCGGGGCCTACGAGCAGTACTTC
CASSAPGAYEQYF
>-|TRBJ1-3|TRBV6-5|TRBD1
TGTGCCAGCCGGGACAGACGGCCTGGAAACACCATATATTTT
CASRDRRPGNTIYF
>-|TRBJ1-2|TRBV9|-
TGTGCCAGCAGCGTAGATCGGGGCTCCTATGGCTACACCTTC
CASSVDRGSYGYTF
>-|TRBJ1-4|TRBV2|-
TGTGCCAGCAGGCCAGACAGTCGTCTACTGTTTTTT
CASRPDSRLLFF
>-|TRBJ1-4|TRBV7-8|-
TGTGCCAGCAGCTTAGGGCGGATCAATGAAAAACTGTTTTTT
CASSLGRINEKLFF
>-|TRBJ2-2|TRBV5-1|-
TGCGCCAGCAGCCCCCAGGGGAACACCGGGGAGCTGTTTTTT
CASSPQGNTGELFF
>-|TRBJ2-5|TRBV7-9|TRBD1
TGTGCCAGCAGCGCCACAGGGGTTAGCGAGACCCAGTACTTC
CASSATGVSETQYF
>few|TRBJ1-6|TRBV7-9|-
TGTGCCAGCAGCTTAGCGAACAATTCACCCCTCCACTTT
CASSLANNSPLHF
>-|TRBJ1-5|TRBV12-5|-
TGTGCTAGTGGTTTGGTACAGCCCCAGCATTTT
CASGLVQPQHF